The table lists the clone carrying this T cell receptor beta chain with a few counts. Its specificity is unknown. Primers used in a second PCR of roughly 6 to 11 cycles were a sample-barcoded 5' primer and a J-beta primer mix. TCRdb re-derived calls from the 5' RACE reads in MiXCR, one entry per CDR3 protein. The table lists 600,000 to 850,000 distinct CDR3 sequences, roughly 45% of them singletons. In germline, CDR1 is SGHRS, CDR2 YFSETQ. The CDR3 is made up of 16 amino acids. Trimming took 0 bases from V and 8 from J, leaving 15 bases between them. Isolated PBMCs totaled at least 6.5 million in each sample. No fewer than 5.5 micrograms of total RNA were isolated from every sample. The sample originates from a study of blood T cells in healthy people across ages. Findings and caveats of the study: Any changes in expanded clonotypes were possibly confounded, as donor CMV status remained unknown. Fewer expanded clones and more diversity marked long-lived versus aged donors.

This sequence originates from a woman aged 55-75 years in good health. The sample taken for sequencing was blood. The chain joins TRBV5-1 to TRBJ1-6; D is undetermined. CDR3 loop: CASSLESVREDSPLHF. DNA for the CDR3: TGCGCCAGCAGCTTGGAGTCGGTCCGGGAGGATTCACCCCTCCACTTT.